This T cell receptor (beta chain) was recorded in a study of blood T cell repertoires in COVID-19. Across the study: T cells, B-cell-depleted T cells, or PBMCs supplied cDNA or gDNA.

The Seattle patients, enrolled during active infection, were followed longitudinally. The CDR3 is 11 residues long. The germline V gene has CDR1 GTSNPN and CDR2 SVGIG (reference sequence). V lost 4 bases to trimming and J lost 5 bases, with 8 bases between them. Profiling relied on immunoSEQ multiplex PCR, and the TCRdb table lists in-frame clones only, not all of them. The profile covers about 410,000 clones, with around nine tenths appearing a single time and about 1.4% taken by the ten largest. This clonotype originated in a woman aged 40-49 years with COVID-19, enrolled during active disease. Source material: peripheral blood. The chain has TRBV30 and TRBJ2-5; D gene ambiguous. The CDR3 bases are TGTGCCTGGAAGCATGCTGAGACCCAGTACTTC. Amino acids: CAWKHAETQYF.